This TCR beta chain derives from a study of PD-1 blockade in classical Hodgkin lymphoma. Whole-study results and caveats: Exclusion removed patients who began nivolumab under 1 year after ASCT. Significantly greater TCR diversity emerged by C4D1 in CD4+ cells but not CD8+ cells.

The table came from immunoSEQ multiplex PCR; TCRdb's copy has only in-frame clones and leaves some out. The profile covers 27,000 or so clones, with 75% to 90% appearing a single time and around 2.3% taken by the ten largest. Noted time point: cycle 4 day 1 (C4D1), after 6 weeks of nivolumab. Following autologous stem cell transplantation, relapse occurred in every patient, and exposure to brentuximab vedotin varied. Starting with thawed PBMCs, CD4+ T cells were purified by magnetic negative selection. The V segment lost 6 bases and the J segment 6 bases; nucleotides outside the gene matches: 10. CDR3 length: 14 residues. Germline V gene sequence: CDR1 MNHEY, CDR2 SVGAGI. As for this clone: Antigen: not known.

This TCR was sampled from a human donor with classical Hodgkin lymphoma. Sequenced material: CD4+ T cells from blood, taken before the fourth cycle of nivolumab. The rearrangement uses TRBV6-5 and TRBJ2-7, with TRBD1 matching 8 bases. The CDR3 is CASSVGQGGFEQYF. The CDR3 bases are TGTGCCAGCAGCGTCGGACAGGGAGGCTTCGAGCAGTACTTC.